This TCR beta chain is drawn from a study of Ad26.COV2.S vaccination and SARS-CoV-2 variants. In the study overall: Ad26.COV2.S arm of COV1001 included the donor.

In the case of this clone: Its target is unknown. At one end, the junction sequence differs from germline, possibly due to a read error.

In germline, CDR1 is SGHRS, CDR2 YFSETQ. The CDR3 has 15 residues. The treatment is: roughly 19 received Ad26.COV2.S at low or high dose, single or two shots; roughly 5 received placebo; per-sample allocation not given. At day 63 after the first vaccine or placebo injection, samples were drawn. Cohort 1b enrolled adults aged 18-55 years in Boston. Data came from immunoSEQ multiplex PCR; TCRdb stores just in-frame clones and leaves some out. The repertoire includes some 300,000 clones, about 82% of them detected once, and less than 2% sits in the top ten. Notes on the study in general: It was found that vaccine and placebo recipients had similar non-spike TCR breadth. Reported findings describe substantial breadth in spike-specific CD8+ and CD4+ T cell responses following vaccination.

The chain has TRBV5-1 and TRBJ2-4; a weak D match, TRBD2 (7 bases). This sequence was found in a person between 18 and 65 years old who received the Ad26.COV2.S COVID-19 vaccine or a placebo. The input for sequencing was peripheral blood, taken in a trial of Ad26.COV2.S vaccine versus placebo. The CDR3 DNA follows: TGCGCCAGCAGCTTGGCTGGGAGGGACAAAAACATTCAGTATTTC. It codes for CASSLAGRDKNIQYF.